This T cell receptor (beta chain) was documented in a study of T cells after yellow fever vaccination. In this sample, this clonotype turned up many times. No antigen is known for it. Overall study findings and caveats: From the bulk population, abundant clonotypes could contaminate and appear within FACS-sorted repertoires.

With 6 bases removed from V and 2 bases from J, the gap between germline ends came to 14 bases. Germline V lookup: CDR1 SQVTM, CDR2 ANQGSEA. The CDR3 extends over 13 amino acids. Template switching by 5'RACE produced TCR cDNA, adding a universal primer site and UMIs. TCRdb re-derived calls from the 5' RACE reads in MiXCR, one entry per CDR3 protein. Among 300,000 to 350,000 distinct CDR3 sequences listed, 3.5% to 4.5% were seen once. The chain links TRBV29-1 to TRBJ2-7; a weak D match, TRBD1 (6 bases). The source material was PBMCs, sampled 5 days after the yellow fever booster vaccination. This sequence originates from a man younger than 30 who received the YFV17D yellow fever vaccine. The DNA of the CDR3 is TGCAGCGTAGCTGGGACAAAGCCCTACGAGCAGTACTTC. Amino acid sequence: CSVAGTKPYEQYF.